These 27 T cell receptor beta chains came from one sample sequenced in a study of T cell repertoires in cytomegalovirus infection. Each CDR3 protein is one row after TCRdb ran MiXCR on the reads. The table lists 200,000 to 300,000 distinct CDR3 sequences, approximately 13% of them singletons. The sequencing sample was made of PBMCs. The receptor set was obtained from a human donor in good health (CMV status not recorded). Some clones in this sample may be carry-over from other donors' samples.

This clonotype was observed a few times. The chain couples TRBV29-1 to TRBJ2-3, with 9 bases fitting TRBD2. Per the germline V gene, CDR1 is SQVTM and CDR2 is ANQGSEA. V lost 5 bases and J lost 1; bases outside the gene matches: 7. The CDR3 consists of 15 residues. As DNA, the CDR3 is TGCAGCGTTCTAAATAGCGGGGGCCGCACAGATACGCAGTATTTT. Its protein product is CSVLNSGGRTDTQYF.

This clonotype appeared many times. The J gene is TRBJ2-4, the V gene TRBV14, with 7 nucleotides matching TRBD1. The CDR3 has 14 amino acids. The V gene's germline CDR1 is SGHDN and CDR2 FVKESK. The trim removed 4 bases at V and 8 bases at J, leaving 8 bases unmatched. The CDR3 region has the DNA TGTGCCAGCAGCCCTGTCGACAGGGTAGACATTCAGTACTTC. Translation gives CASSPVDRVDIQYF. The full variable domain, in which reference TRBV14 and TRBJ2-4 provide the parts outside the CDR3, is EAGVTQFPSHSVIEKGQTVTLRCDPISGHDNLYWYRRVMGKEIKFLLHFVKESKQDESGMPNNRFLAERTGGTYSTLKVQPAELEDSGVYFCASSPVDRVDIQYFGAGTRLSVL.

This clonotype has ten or more counts. The chain links TRBV7-2 to TRBJ2-3; 10 bases match TRBD2. This CDR3 spans 17 amino acids. Germline CDR1 reads SGHTA; CDR2 reads FQGNSA. V was clipped by 4 bases and J by 4 bases; unmatched bases: 11. This CDR3 is CASSSAGSGGASDTQYF. CDR3 DNA sequence: TGTGCCAGCAGCTCCGCAGGCAGCGGGGGGGCATCAGATACGCAGTATTTT.

With regard to this clonotype: A much larger clone lies one base from this, so it may be a read error. Given the absence of the conserved phenylalanine or tryptophan at the CDR3 end, a read error is likely. V is TRBV7-2 and J is TRBJ2-1, with 10 bases identical to TRBD2. With 5 bases clipped from V and 1 base from J, the junction kept 2 bases outside the gene matches. Germline-derived CDR1 and CDR2 are SGHTA and FQGNSA. The CDR3 extends over 15 amino acids. CDR3 DNA sequence: TGTGCCAGCAGCGTGGGACTAGCGTCCTACAATGAGCAGTTCTTA. This codes for CASSVGLASYNEQFL.

This sequence joins TRBV10-3 and TRBJ2-3; TRBD2 matches 7 bases. The germline gives CDR1 ENHRY, CDR2 SYGVKD. The CDR3 covers 16 residues. V lost 9 bases, J lost 2 bases, and 14 bases stayed unmatched. The CDR3 loop reads CAIHGEGLQSTDTQYF. The CDR3 DNA reads as TGTGCCATTCACGGGGAGGGGCTGCAATCCACAGATACGCAGTATTTT.

In this sample, this clonotype turned up a few times. This chain uses TRBV6-6 with TRBJ2-1, with TRBD1 matching 11 bases. The trim removed 7 bases at V and 10 bases at J, leaving 9 bases unmatched. CDR3 length: 14 amino acids. The germline CDR1 and CDR2 sequences are MNHNY and SVGAGI (reference sequence). DNA for the CDR3: TGTGCCAGCACCTTGGACAGGGGGCCTCGGGAGCAGTTCTTC. This codes for CASTLDRGPREQFF.

This clonotype was observed at least ten times. V and J are TRBV28 and TRBJ2-3, with 11 nucleotides matching TRBD2. Losses at the gene ends were 3 bases for V and 3 bases for J; bases not matched to a gene: 20. The CDR3 sequence is 21 residues long. In germline, CDR1 is MDHEN, CDR2 SYDVKM. As DNA, the CDR3 is TGTGCCAGCAGTTTTCCACCCGCTAGCGGGAGGCTTGACCTTGGGACAGATACGCAGTATTTT. This translates into CASSFPPASGRLDLGTDTQYF.

At least ten counts were recorded for this clonotype. The J gene is TRBJ1-2, the V gene TRBV7-2, with unresolved D. V was cut by 5 bases and J by 2 bases, with 12 bases left in between. The germline V gene has CDR1 SGHTA and CDR2 FQGNSA. CDR3 size: 14 residues. The CDR3 loop is CASSQASENYGYTF. CDR3 in DNA: TGTGCCAGCAGCCAAGCCAGCGAGAACTATGGCTACACCTTC.

This clonotype appeared many times. The chain joins TRBV6-2 or TRBV6-3 to TRBJ2-5, with 8 positions matching TRBD1. V was pared by 6 bases and J by 1 base, with 7 bases of the junction left unmatched. The germline V gene encodes CDR1 MNHEY and CDR2 SVGEGT. The CDR3 runs 15 residues. CDR3 sequence: CASSPRTGRQETQYF. The CDR3 DNA sequence: TGTGCCAGCAGCCCCAGGACAGGGCGCCAAGAGACCCAGTACTTC.

This clonotype was seen at least ten times. V gene TRBV7-2 combines with J gene TRBJ2-2; D gene unclear. There are 14 residues in the CDR3. Germline V CDR1 and CDR2: SGHTA, FQGNSA. V was pared by 9 bases and J by 3 bases, with 14 bases between. The chain's CDR3 is CASTTAPDTGELFF. The CDR3 DNA follows: TGTGCCAGTACGACCGCCCCCGACACCGGGGAGCTGTTTTTT. Based on the CDR3 plus reference TRBV7-2 and TRBJ2-2, the full variable domain is GAGVSQSPSNKVTEKGKDVELRCDPISGHTALYWYRQSLGQGLEFLIYFQGNSAPDKSGLPSDRFSAERTGGSVSTLTIQRTQQEDSAVYLCASTTAPDTGELFFGEGSRLTVL.

At least ten counts were recorded for this clonotype. This CDR3 is CASSSSANTGELFF. CDR3 DNA sequence: TGTGCCAGCAGTTCTAGCGCCAACACCGGGGAGCTGTTTTTT. This chain uses TRBV6-2 or TRBV6-3 with TRBJ2-2; tentative D call: TRBD2 (6 bases). Trimming cost V 4 bases and J 2 bases, with 8 bases left between them. Germline V lookup: CDR1 MNHEY, CDR2 SVGEGT. CDR3 length: 14 residues.

This clonotype was counted at least ten times. This chain uses TRBV2 with TRBJ2-1; TRBD2 matches at 14 bases. The CDR3 spans 15 residues. Germline lookup yields CDR1 SNHLY and CDR2 FYNNEI. The J segment lost 7 bases and the V segment lost 8 bases, leaving 7 bases of the junction unmatched. CDR3: CASGEGTSGRNEQFF. The CDR3 nucleotides are TGTGCCAGCGGAGAAGGGACTAGCGGGAGAAATGAGCAGTTCTTC.

This clonotype showed up many times. The chain links TRBV6-5 to TRBJ2-7; the match to TRBD2 covers 7 bases. Germline trimming cut 5 bases from V and 0 bases from J; bases unmatched to any gene: 13. Germline values: CDR1 MNHEY, CDR2 SVGAGI. The CDR3 totals 17 residues. CDR3 nucleotide sequence: TGTGCCAGCAGTACCCCCGGTAGCGGGTCGCTCTCCTACGAGCAGTACTTC. This codes for CASSTPGSGSLSYEQYF.

This clonotype was recorded once. The chain joins TRBV20-1 to TRBJ2-6; D not certain. Trimming shortened V by 5 bases and J by 0 bases, and 8 bases separated the two germline ends. Germline CDR1 and CDR2: DFQATT and SNEGSKA (reference sequence). The CDR3 sequence is 14 residues long. The CDR3 DNA reads as TGCAGTGCTTCTAGGACCTCTGGGGCCAACGTCCTGACTTTC. Translated: CSASRTSGANVLTF.

This clonotype was observed many times. This chain joins TRBV7-2 and TRBJ1-1, with D unresolved. V was pared by 5 bases and J by 5 bases, with 18 bases between. The CDR3 is 15 amino acids. CDR1 and CDR2 (germline): SGHTA, FQGNSA. This CDR3 reads CASSPEGVEGTEAFF. DNA of the CDR3: TGTGCCAGCAGCCCAGAGGGAGTTGAAGGGACTGAAGCTTTCTTT.

This clonotype has ten or more counts. V usage is TRBV19 and J usage is TRBJ1-2; 12 positions match TRBD1. Germline CDR1 is LNHDA and CDR2 is SQIVND (reference sequence). The CDR3 is 16 amino acids. V shed 6 bases and J 4 bases; nucleotides not matched to a gene: 9. The CDR3 coding sequence is TGTGCCAGTAGCCGGGACAGGGGGCGAGGAAGCTATGGCTACACCTTC. Its protein is CASSRDRGRGSYGYTF.

This clonotype was found many times. V and J are TRBV11-1 and TRBJ1-1; D is undetermined. Per the germline V gene, CDR1 is SGHAT and CDR2 is FQDESV (reference sequence). The CDR3 runs to 13 residues. Between the trimmed V and J ends, which lost 5 bases and 5 bases, there was a span of 12 bases. CDR3 sequence reads: CASSQEWATEAFF. The CDR3, as DNA: TGTGCCAGCAGCCAAGAGTGGGCGACTGAAGCTTTCTTT.

The rearrangement uses TRBV29-1 and TRBJ2-3; D not resolved. Germline CDR1 SQVTM, CDR2 ANQGSEA. CDR3 size: 12 residues. With 5 bases removed from V and 0 bases from J, the gap between germline ends came to 6 bases. The CDR3 sequence: CSVRWSTDTQYF. The CDR3 DNA reads as TGCAGCGTTCGTTGGAGCACAGATACGCAGTATTTT.

This clonotype has just a few counts. V is TRBV7-6 and J is TRBJ2-2; D may be TRBD1 (6 bases). The CDR3 loop spans 16 amino acids. Germline V lookup: CDR1 SGHVS, CDR2 FNYEAQ. V was trimmed by 3 bases and J by 0 bases, leaving 11 bases between them. The CDR3 here is CASSFTGFPNTGELFF. In DNA, the CDR3 is TGTGCCAGCAGCTTTACAGGGTTCCCGAACACCGGGGAGCTGTTTTTT.

The sample holds a few counts of this clonotype. The gene calls are TRBV5-1 and TRBJ2-5; D not certain. The CDR3 runs 15 residues. Trimming cost V 1 base and J 2 bases, with 12 bases left between them. The germline gives CDR1 SGHRS, CDR2 YFSETQ. The CDR3 DNA sequence: TGCGCCAGCAGCTTGTCGGCAGGTTCTCAAGAGACCCAGTACTTC. It encodes CASSLSAGSQETQYF.

The genes are TRBV27 and TRBJ1-5, with D unresolved. V was cut by 6 bases and J by 4 bases, with 10 bases left in between. CDR3 size: 13 residues. Per germline, CDR1 MNHEY and CDR2 SMNVEV (reference sequence). In DNA, the CDR3 is TGTGCCAGCAGATCCACAGATAATCAGCCCCAGCATTTT. Protein sequence: CASRSTDNQPQHF.

This clonotype was observed at least ten times. This rearrangement joins TRBV7-2 to TRBJ2-5; no clear D. Looked up from germline, CDR1 is SGHTA and CDR2 is FQGNSA. V gave up 0 bases and J gave up 3 bases, with 2 bases separating them. This CDR3 contains 12 residues. For the CDR3, the DNA is TGTGCCAGCAGCTTAGCGGAAGAGACCCAGTACTTC. Protein product: CASSLAEETQYF.

This clonotype was found many times. The chain employs TRBV11-2 and TRBJ2-1, with TRBD2 matching over 9 bases. This CDR3 is built from 15 residues. The germline V gene encodes CDR1 SGHAT and CDR2 FQNNGV. V lost 1 base and J lost 6; bases outside the gene matches: 4. CDR3 residues: CASSLASGKLNEQFF. The CDR3 DNA reads TGTGCCAGCAGCTTAGCTAGCGGGAAGCTCAATGAGCAGTTCTTC. The variable domain in full, completed from reference TRBV11-2 and TRBJ2-1, reads EAGVAQSPRYKIIEKRQSVAFWCNPISGHATLYWYQQILGQGPKLLIQFQNNGVVDDSQLPKDRFSAERLKGVDSTLKIQPAKLEDSAVYLCASSLASGKLNEQFFGPGTRLTVL.

This clonotype was observed a few times. The gene calls are TRBV20-1 and TRBJ2-3; 13 bases align to TRBD2. The CDR3 extends over 15 amino acids. The germline gives CDR1 DFQATT, CDR2 SNEGSKA (reference sequence). J lost 3 bases, V lost 4 bases, and 4 bases had no gene match. CDR3 nucleotides: TGCAGTGCTAAAGGGACTAGCGGGACTACAGATACGCAGTATTTT. Protein: CSAKGTSGTTDTQYF.

The chain carries TRBV7-9 and TRBJ2-7; TRBD2 matches at 8 bases. V was pared by 4 bases and J by 5 bases, with 7 bases of the junction left unmatched. Germline V gene data show CDR1 as SEHNR and CDR2 as FQNEAQ (reference sequence). The CDR3 spans 14 residues. The CDR3 nucleotides read TGTGCCAGCAGCTCGGGACTAGTTCTTGACGAGCAGTACTTC. It encodes CASSSGLVLDEQYF.

This clonotype appeared many times. The V gene is TRBV7-8, the J gene TRBJ1-4, with D perhaps TRBD1 (6 bases). Germline values: CDR1 SGHVS, CDR2 FQNEAQ. The length of the CDR3 is 17 residues. The germline V and J ends were trimmed by 5 bases and 8 bases, with 24 bases remaining between them. CDR3 nucleotide sequence: TGTGCCAGCAGCGTCCCGCCCGGACAGCCCGGCGGAGAAAAACTGTTTTTT. Protein product: CASSVPPGQPGGEKLFF.

The chain recombines TRBV4-3 with TRBJ2-2, with TRBD1 matching 12 bases. CDR3 length: 17 amino acids. Germline lookup yields CDR1 LGHNA and CDR2 YSLEER. Trimming removed 0 bases from V and 3 bases from J; junction bases left unmatched: 2. CDR3: CASSQEGQGADTGELFF. CDR3 nucleotides: TGCGCCAGCAGCCAAGAGGGACAGGGGGCGGACACCGGGGAGCTGTTTTTT.